Sequencing of this T cell receptor (beta chain) was carried out in a study of Graves' ophthalmopathy and Graves' hyperthyroidism (dated by TCRdb to between 2017 and 2018). Describing the broader study: Peripheral blood samples were taken at the time of initial diagnosis, before any treatment was given. The independent validation cohort included approximately 19 hyperthyroidism patients plus 17 patients who later progressed from hyperthyroidism to ophthalmopathy. To explore V-J signatures that separate ophthalmopathy from hyperthyroidism, a discovery set of about a hundred patients was enrolled, consisting of about 45 with ophthalmopathy and roughly 60 with stable hyperthyroidism. TCR beta repertoire signatures were used to distinguish Graves' ophthalmopathy from Graves' hyperthyroidism and to predict progression to ophthalmopathy. T-cell repertoires of thyroid tissue and blood were compared in about 6 hyperthyroidism patients. The 100 discovery patients were randomly split 7:3 into training and test sets. In total, 135 blood samples were TCR-sequenced: fewer than 50 ophthalmopathy, under 85 hyperthyroidism and about 17 hyperthyroidism-to-ophthalmopathy patients. Following sample collection, hyperthyroidism patients were given methimazole at a starting dose of 30 mg daily, and ophthalmopathy patients were given high-dose intravenous methylprednisolone. Study-wide conclusions, independent of this receptor: In cross-validation, the 13-signature model distinguished ophthalmopathy from stable hyperthyroidism with approximately 85% sensitivity and approximately 81% specificity, and in the test set the corresponding values were 80% and 75%. No statistical method was used to set the sample size in advance, and the investigators knew which group each participant was assigned to. In validation, the model predicted ophthalmopathy progression with about 71% sensitivity and around 72% specificity; approximately 12 predicted patients were CT-confirmed with GO in a median of about 6.2 months. Most expanded thyroid clonotypes with frequency above 0.001 were also detected in blood, suggesting blood repertoires may reflect the thyroid immune response.

About this clonotype: Its antigen specificity is not known. Per-nucleotide qualities are absent, and no much larger clonotype sits a single base away.

Stable hyperthyroidism was defined as no progression to ophthalmopathy within 18 months of follow-up. Patients with hyperthyroidism were aged 18 to 65 years, had been newly diagnosed, and had a disease duration of less than 2 months. Patients were excluded if they had other autoimmune diseases, uncontrolled infections, pregnancy or lactation. Clinical symptoms, serum thyroxine, TRAb, thyroid ultrasound and orbital computed tomography were used for diagnosis. Using Ficoll-Paque density gradient centrifugation, PBMCs were isolated from over 8.5 ml of fresh peripheral blood. Trizol reagent was used to extract the total RNA, and its quality was then checked on an Agilent 2100 Bioanalyzer. For repertoire sequencing, TCR beta CDR3 regions were amplified from RNA transcripts. HTBI primers and the Qiagen OneStep RT-PCR kit were used in a first-round RT-PCR, which was followed by a second-round multiplex PCR, size selection and purification. Libraries were sequenced paired-end with 100 bp reads on an Illumina HiSeq2000. In the authors' own workflow: SOAPnuke was used for read processing, and reads with adapters, uncalled bases, a mean Phred below 15, or no exact constant-primer or identifier match were discarded. COPE v1.2.5 was used to merge high-quality paired reads. Each unique nucleotide sequence was defined as a clonotype, and clonotypes were aligned to IMGT TRB V, D and J references with MiTCR v1.1. Only V-J combinations with frequency above 0.0001 were analysed, covering around 99% of repertoires. A TCR clonal expansion and chaos score per V-J combination was defined as the ratio of F50 clonal expansion to chaos observed in the TCRdist matrix. Welch's t-statistics and random forest were used to reduce the features to around 13 V-J combinations, which were then used as input to a naive Bayes classifier. Thyroid-blood repertoire similarity was quantified with the Morisita-Horn index. The public sequencing data were trimmed at Q25 with fastp and processed into clonotypes with MiXCR by TCRdb, which kept only in-frame beta chains. Entries that share a CDR3 protein sequence are merged under the most common genes and DNA. TCRdb assigned the V and J calls; the authors' analysis was not used. This sample gives just over 400,000 distinct CDR3 sequences in total; roughly 21% of them show up just once. Roughly 3% of the sample belongs to the ten largest clones.

Inclusive of the bounding cysteine and phenylalanine, the CDR3 is 16 residues long. Kept here is only the CDR3 DNA, which spans 48 bases and is read in frame from base 1. From V the trimming removes 6 bases and from J it removes 2 bases, while the gene matches leave 8 bases of the junction unaccounted for. Sequencing was carried out using peripheral blood. The chain couples TRBV12-3 or TRBV12-4 to TRBJ2-5; the central 11 bases match TRBD2. This clonotype originated in a woman younger than 35 with stable Graves' hyperthyroidism. Donor details come from another sample of the same person, matched by shared clones. The bases are TGTGCCAGCAGCCACCCAGGGACTAGCGGTCAAGAGACCCAGTACTTC. Translated, it gives CASSHPGTSGQETQYF.